The T cell receptor beta chain described here comes from a study of lung T cells in sarcoidosis with Löfgren's syndrome. Across the study: Bronchoalveolar lavage fluid in sarcoidosis accumulates CD4+ T cells. General study results and limits: These T cells were suggested, not shown, to recognize a putative antigen.

TCRdb itself ran the reads through MiXCR, one entry per CDR3 protein. The sample has tens of thousands of distinct CDR3 sequences, around 21% seen once; the top ten hold approximately 2.1%. In regard to this clonotype: Its target is unknown. Being one base from a much bigger clone, this may be a read error.

Sequencing was done on a sample of CD4+ T cells from PBMCs. The receptor was isolated from a human donor with sarcoidosis (Löfgren's syndrome or another form), or a control subject (not recorded which).

CDR3 residues: CSARTNGNHYEQYF. The CDR3 bases are TGCAGCGCAAGGACTAACGGGAATCACTACGAGCAGTACTTC. The chain carries TRBV29-1 and TRBJ2-7, with D perhaps TRBD2 (6 bases). This CDR3 has 14 amino acids. Deletions cut 7 bases from V and 3 bases from J, with 19 bases between. Germline assignment: CDR1 SQVTM and CDR2 ANQGSEA.